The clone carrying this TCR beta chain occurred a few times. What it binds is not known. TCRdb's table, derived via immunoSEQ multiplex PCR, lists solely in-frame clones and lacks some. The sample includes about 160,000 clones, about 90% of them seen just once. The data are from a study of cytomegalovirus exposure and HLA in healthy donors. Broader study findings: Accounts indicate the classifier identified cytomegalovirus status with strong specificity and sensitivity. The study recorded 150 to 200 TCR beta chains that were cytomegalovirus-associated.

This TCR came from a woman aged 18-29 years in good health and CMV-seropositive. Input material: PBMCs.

This CDR3 reads CASSLGAGRDEKLFF. The CDR3 DNA sequence: TGTGCCAGCAGCTTAGGAGCAGGGAGGGATGAAAAACTGTTTTTT. The chain links TRBV7-3 to TRBJ1-4; maybe TRBD1 (5 bases). The germline CDR1 and CDR2 sequences are SGHTA and FQGTGA. The CDR3 totals 15 residues. Trimming removed 2 bases from V and 6 bases from J, with 13 bases in between. The variable domain in full, with the rest retrieved from reference TRBV7-3 and TRBJ1-4, is GAGVSQTPSNKVTEKGKYVELRCDPISGHTALYWYRQSLGQGPEFLIYFQGTGAADDSGLPNDRFFAVRPEGSVSTLKIQRTERGDSAVYLCASSLGAGRDEKLFFGSGTQLSVL.